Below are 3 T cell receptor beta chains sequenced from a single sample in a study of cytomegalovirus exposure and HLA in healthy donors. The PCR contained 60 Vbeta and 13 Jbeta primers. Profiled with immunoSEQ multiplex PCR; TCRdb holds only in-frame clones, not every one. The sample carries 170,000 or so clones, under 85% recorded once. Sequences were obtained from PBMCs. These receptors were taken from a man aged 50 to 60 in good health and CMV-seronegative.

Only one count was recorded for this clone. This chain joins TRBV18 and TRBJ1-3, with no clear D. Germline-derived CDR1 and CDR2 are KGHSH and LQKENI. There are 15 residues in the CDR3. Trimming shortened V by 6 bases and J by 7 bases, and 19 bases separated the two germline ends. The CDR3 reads CASSRDSAPGNTIYF. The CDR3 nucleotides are TGTGCCAGCTCTCGAGACTCGGCGCCGGGGAACACCATATATTTT.

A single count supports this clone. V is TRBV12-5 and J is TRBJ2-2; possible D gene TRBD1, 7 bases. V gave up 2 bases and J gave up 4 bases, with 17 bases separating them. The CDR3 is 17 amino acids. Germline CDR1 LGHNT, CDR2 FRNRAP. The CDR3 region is CASGLYGRQGGTGELFF. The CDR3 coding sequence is TGTGCTAGTGGTTTGTATGGTAGACAGGGAGGCACCGGGGAGCTGTTTTTT. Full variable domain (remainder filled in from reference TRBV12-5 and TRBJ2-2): DARVTQTPRHKVTEMGQEVTMRCQPILGHNTVFWYRQTMMQGLELLAYFRNRAPLDDSGMPKDRFSAEMPDATLATLKIQPSEPRDSAVYFCASGLYGRQGGTGELFFGEGSRLTVL.

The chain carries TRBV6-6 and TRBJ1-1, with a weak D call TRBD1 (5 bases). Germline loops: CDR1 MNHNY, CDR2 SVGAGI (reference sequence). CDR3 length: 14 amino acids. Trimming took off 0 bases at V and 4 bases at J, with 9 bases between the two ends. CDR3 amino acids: CASSYSMGGTEAFF. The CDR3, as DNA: TGTGCCAGCAGTTACTCGATGGGGGGCACTGAAGCTTTCTTT.